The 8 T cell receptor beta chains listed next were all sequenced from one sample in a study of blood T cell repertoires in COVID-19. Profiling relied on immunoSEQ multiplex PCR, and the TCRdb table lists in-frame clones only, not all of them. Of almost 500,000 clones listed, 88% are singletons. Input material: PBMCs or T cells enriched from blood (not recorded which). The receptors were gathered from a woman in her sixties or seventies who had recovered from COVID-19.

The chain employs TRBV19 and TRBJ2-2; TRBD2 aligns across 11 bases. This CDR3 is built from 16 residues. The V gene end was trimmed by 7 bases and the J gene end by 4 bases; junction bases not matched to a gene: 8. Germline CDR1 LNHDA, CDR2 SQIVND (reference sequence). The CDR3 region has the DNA TGTGCCAGTACCTTTAGCGGGGGGGCCCCCACCGGGGAGCTGTTTTTT. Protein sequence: CASTFSGGAPTGELFF.

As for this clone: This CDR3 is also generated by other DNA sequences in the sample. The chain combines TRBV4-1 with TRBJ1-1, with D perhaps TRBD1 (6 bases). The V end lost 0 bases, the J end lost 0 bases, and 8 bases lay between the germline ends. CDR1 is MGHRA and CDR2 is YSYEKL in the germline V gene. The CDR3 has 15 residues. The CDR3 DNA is TGCGCCAGCAGCCAAGACAGGGGTATGAACACTGAAGCTTTCTTT. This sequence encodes CASSQDRGMNTEAFF.

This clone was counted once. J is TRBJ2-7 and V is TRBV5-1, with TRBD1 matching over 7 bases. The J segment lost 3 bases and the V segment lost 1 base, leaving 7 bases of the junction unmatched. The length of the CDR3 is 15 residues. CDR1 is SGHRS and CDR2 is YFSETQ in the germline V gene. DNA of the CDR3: TGCGCCAGCAGCTTGCCAGCCGGGACAGTCTACGAGCAGTACTTC. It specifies CASSLPAGTVYEQYF.

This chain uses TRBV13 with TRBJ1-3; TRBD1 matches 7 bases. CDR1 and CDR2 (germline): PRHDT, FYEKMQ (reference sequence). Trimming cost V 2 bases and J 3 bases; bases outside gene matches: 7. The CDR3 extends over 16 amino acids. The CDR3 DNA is TGTGCCAGCAGCTTATTTGGGACAGAGTATGGAAACACCATATATTTT. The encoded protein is CASSLFGTEYGNTIYF.

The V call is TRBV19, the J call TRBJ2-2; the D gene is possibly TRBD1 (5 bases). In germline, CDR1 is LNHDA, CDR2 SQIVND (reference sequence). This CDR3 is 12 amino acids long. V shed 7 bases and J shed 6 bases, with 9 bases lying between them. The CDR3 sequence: CASKRGPGELFF. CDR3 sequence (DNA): TGTGCCAGTAAAAGGGGCCCCGGGGAGCTGTTTTTT.

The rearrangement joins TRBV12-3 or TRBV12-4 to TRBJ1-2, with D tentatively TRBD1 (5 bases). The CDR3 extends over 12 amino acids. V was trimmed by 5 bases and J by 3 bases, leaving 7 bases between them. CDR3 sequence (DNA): TGTGCCAGCAGTCAGGGTCACTATGGCTACACCTTC. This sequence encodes CASSQGHYGYTF.

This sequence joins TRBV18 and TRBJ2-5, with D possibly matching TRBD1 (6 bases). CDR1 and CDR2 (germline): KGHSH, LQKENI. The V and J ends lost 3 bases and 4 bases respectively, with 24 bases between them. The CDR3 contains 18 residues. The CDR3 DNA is TGTGCCAGCTCACCCGCGCCGACAGGAAAGCGATGGGTAGAGACCCAGTACTTC. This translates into CASSPAPTGKRWVETQYF.

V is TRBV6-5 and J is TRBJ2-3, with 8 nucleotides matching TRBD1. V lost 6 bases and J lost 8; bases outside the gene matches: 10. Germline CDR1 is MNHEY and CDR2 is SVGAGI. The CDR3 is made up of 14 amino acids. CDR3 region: CASSGQGEGGTQYF. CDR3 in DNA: TGTGCCAGCAGCGGACAGGGAGAAGGAGGTACGCAGTATTTT.